This T cell receptor (beta chain) originates from a study of T cell changes during pregnancy in multiple sclerosis. Repertoires were generated with immunoSEQ multiplex PCR, while TCRdb's copy carries only in-frame clones and drops some. The data show tens of thousands of clones, roughly 92% seen once. CDR1 and CDR2 (germline): MNHEY, SMNVEV (reference sequence). There are 19 residues in the CDR3. V dropped 2 bases and J dropped 1 base, with 20 bases sitting between them. The sequence was collected from a female donor with multiple sclerosis, enrolled in a pregnancy study. The chain uses TRBV27 and TRBJ2-2, with unresolved D. The specimen was peripheral blood. CDR3 sequence: CASSLDPDRPTRNTGELFF. The CDR3 region has the DNA TGTGCCAGCAGTTTAGACCCGGATAGACCCACACGGAACACCGGGGAGCTGTTTTTT.